Listed below are T cell receptor beta chains from one sample, sequenced in a study of blood T cell repertoires in COVID-19. This table comes from immunoSEQ multiplex PCR, and its TCRdb copy is limited to in-frame clones, with some not included. There are 150,000 to 170,000 clones in the sample; 70% to 90% occur only once, and 0.55% to 0.75% lies in the top ten. What was sequenced was peripheral blood. These receptors were collected from a man aged 55 to 69 with COVID-19, enrolled during active disease. Each CDR3 is given with its conserved first and last residue. A D gene is named only where the DNA matches it firmly. A row's size may be missing; if present it is once, few, many or a size class.

clone_size,j_call,v_call,d_call,cdr3_aa,cdr3_nt
few,TRBJ1-1,TRBV7-2,NA,CASSSQGLVTEAFF,TGTGCCAGCAGCTCGCAGGGACTCGTGACTGAAGCTTTCTTT
NA,TRBJ1-5,TRBV6-2/TRBV6-3,TRBD1,CASSRQGSQPQHF,TGTGCCAGCAGTCGACAGGGTAGTCAGCCCCAGCATTTT
NA,TRBJ1-2,TRBV6-5,TRBD1,CASSSDRGQNGYTF,TGTGCCAGCAGTTCCGACAGGGGGCAGAATGGCTACACCTTC
NA,TRBJ2-1,TRBV2,NA,CASSFGGSYNEQFF,TGTGCCAGCAGTTTCGGGGGCTCCTACAATGAGCAGTTCTTC
NA,TRBJ2-3,TRBV2,NA,CASRDTGNTDTQYF,TGTGCCAGCAGGGACACAGGAAACACAGATACGCAGTATTTT
NA,TRBJ1-1,TRBV19,NA,CASTRVYTEAFF,TGTGCCAGTACCAGGGTTTACACTGAAGCTTTCTTT
NA,TRBJ1-5,TRBV30,TRBD1,CAWSQGQGGNQPQHF,TGTGCCTGGAGCCAGGGACAGGGTGGCAATCAGCCCCAGCATTTT
NA,TRBJ1-4,TRBV5-6,NA,CASSQMVATNEKLFF,TGTGCCAGCAGCCAGATGGTTGCAACTAATGAAAAACTGTTTTTT
NA,TRBJ1-2,TRBV9,TRBD1,CASSATGSYGYTF,TGTGCCAGCAGCGCGACAGGGAGCTATGGCTACACCTTC
few,TRBJ2-7,TRBV19,TRBD2,CASRLAGAYEQYF,TGTGCCAGTAGACTAGCGGGGGCCTACGAGCAGTACTTC
NA,TRBJ1-6,TRBV6-5,NA,CASSYSRDVNSPLHF,TGTGCCAGCAGTTACTCGAGGGATGTTAATTCACCCCTCCACTTT
NA,TRBJ1-2,TRBV29-1,TRBD1,CSVDSGRGLIKEGYTF,TGCAGCGTTGACAGCGGCAGGGGGCTTATAAAGGAGGGCTACACCTTC
few,TRBJ2-3,TRBV7-8,TRBD2,CASRKKRGASTDTQYF,TGTGCCAGCAGAAAGAAGCGGGGAGCTAGCACAGATACGCAGTATTTT
NA,TRBJ1-1,TRBV5-5,NA,CASTTSRVSTEAFF,TGTGCCAGCACCACTTCCAGGGTAAGCACTGAAGCTTTCTTT
NA,TRBJ1-6,TRBV11-2,NA,CASSLDGGSNSPLHF,TGTGCCAGCAGCTTAGATGGAGGATCGAATTCACCCCTCCACTTT
NA,TRBJ2-7,TRBV11-3,NA,CARDTSYEQYF,TGTGCCAGGGACACCTCCTACGAGCAGTACTTC
few,TRBJ2-1,TRBV15,NA,CATSRDSGNEQFF,TGTGCCACCAGCAGAGATTCAGGAAATGAGCAGTTCTTC
NA,TRBJ1-2,TRBV10-3,TRBD1,CAISENDRAVGGYTF,TGTGCCATCAGTGAGAACGACAGGGCCGTCGGGGGCTACACCTTC
NA,TRBJ2-5,TRBV7-6,TRBD1,CASSLGQGAWETQYF,TGTGCCAGCAGCCTCGGACAGGGGGCCTGGGAGACCCAGTACTTC
NA,TRBJ1-5,TRBV2,TRBD1,CASSDGQGANQPQHF,TGTGCCAGCAGCGATGGACAGGGGGCAAATCAGCCCCAGCATTTT
NA,TRBJ1-4,TRBV19,TRBD1,CASSRSGTGQEKLFF,TGTGCCAGTAGTCGCTCGGGGACAGGGCAGGAAAAACTGTTTTTT
once,TRBJ2-5,TRBV30,NA,CAWRGGGGTETQYF,TGTGCCTGGAGGGGAGGGGGGGGTACGGAGACCCAGTACTTC
NA,TRBJ1-1,TRBV6-4,NA,CASEDRLWTEAFF,TGTGCCAGCGAAGACAGATTGTGGACTGAAGCTTTCTTT
NA,TRBJ2-2,TRBV25-1,TRBD2,CASSRHQSGRVDTGELFF,TGTGCCAGCAGCCGACATCAATCAGGGAGGGTGGACACCGGGGAGCTGTTTTTT
NA,TRBJ2-2,TRBV18,TRBD1,CASSSGQGIGELFF,TGTGCCAGCTCTTCTGGACAGGGTATCGGGGAGCTGTTTTTT
NA,TRBJ1-5,TRBV11-1,NA,CASRKTGPGPQHF,TGTGCCAGCAGGAAGACAGGACCGGGGCCCCAGCATTTT
once,TRBJ1-2,TRBV18,NA,CASSPPRQAPLGYTF,TGTGCCAGCTCACCACCGAGACAGGCCCCACTAGGGTACACCTTC
NA,TRBJ1-1,TRBV5-4,TRBD1,CASSLGGQGSEAFF,TGTGCCAGCAGCTTGGGGGGACAGGGATCTGAAGCTTTCTTT
NA,TRBJ1-5,TRBV30,NA,CAWSPGGQPQHF,TGTGCCTGGAGTCCCGGGGGTCAGCCCCAGCATTTT
few,TRBJ1-2,TRBV6-2/TRBV6-3,TRBD1,CASSSTGDGYTF,TGTGCCAGCAGCTCGACAGGGGACGGCTACACCTTC
NA,TRBJ2-5,TRBV19,TRBD1,CASSRGQYGETQYF,TGTGCCAGTAGTAGGGGACAGTATGGGGAGACCCAGTACTTC
NA,TRBJ2-5,TRBV9,NA,CASSVDPFQETQYF,TGTGCCAGCAGCGTAGATCCATTTCAGGAGACCCAGTACTTC
NA,TRBJ1-1,TRBV7-9,NA,CASSFKDSHMNTEAFF,TGTGCCAGCAGCTTCAAGGACAGCCACATGAACACTGAAGCTTTCTTT
NA,TRBJ2-1,TRBV6-5,TRBD1,CASRDTGALHNEQFF,TGTGCCAGCAGGGATACAGGGGCTTTGCACAATGAGCAGTTCTTC
NA,TRBJ2-3,TRBV28,TRBD1,CASSPGQGALDTQYF,TGTGCCAGCAGTCCGGGACAGGGGGCGTTAGATACGCAGTATTTT
NA,TRBJ1-1,TRBV5-1,TRBD1,CASSSQGENTEAFF,TGCGCCAGCAGCTCACAGGGGGAAAACACTGAAGCTTTCTTT
NA,TRBJ1-2,TRBV6-2/TRBV6-3,NA,CASSYSTQFYGYTF,TGTGCCAGCAGTTACTCAACACAGTTCTATGGCTACACCTTC
NA,TRBJ2-2,TRBV18,NA,CASSPQNTGELFF,TGTGCCAGCTCACCCCAGAACACCGGGGAGCTGTTTTTT
NA,TRBJ1-4,TRBV30,NA,CAWSIRGGGEKLFF,TGTGCCTGGAGTATTAGGGGGGGAGGTGAAAAACTGTTTTTT
NA,TRBJ2-3,TRBV6-5,TRBD2,CASSYSAGASDTQYF,TGTGCCAGCAGTTACTCCGCGGGAGCGTCAGATACGCAGTATTTT
NA,TRBJ1-5,TRBV9,NA,CASSEGEYSNQPQHF,TGTGCCAGCAGCGAAGGGGAATATAGCAATCAGCCCCAGCATTTT
NA,TRBJ1-2,TRBV14,NA,CASSPQGFYGYTF,TGTGCCAGCAGCCCCCAGGGATTCTATGGCTACACCTTC
NA,TRBJ1-1,TRBV5-6,NA,CASSPRLGRYTEAFF,TGTGCCAGCAGCCCACGCCTGGGCCGATACACTGAAGCTTTCTTT
NA,TRBJ2-5,TRBV10-3,NA,CAISRQGREETQYF,TGTGCCATCAGCCGACAGGGGAGGGAAGAGACCCAGTACTTC
NA,TRBJ1-6,TRBV9,TRBD1,CASRRGPGTGNSPLHF,TGTGCCAGCAGGCGCGGACCCGGGACAGGCAATTCACCCCTCCACTTT
NA,TRBJ1-2,TRBV29-1,NA,CSVESGTRATNYGYTF,TGCAGCGTTGAGTCGGGGACTCGCGCGACTAACTATGGCTACACCTTC
NA,TRBJ1-6,TRBV2,NA,CASKRQENSPLHF,TGTGCCAGCAAAAGACAGGAGAATTCACCCCTCCACTTT
NA,TRBJ1-5,TRBV28,NA,CASSYRDTTNQPQHF,TGTGCCAGCAGTTACCGGGACACCACTAATCAGCCCCAGCATTTT
many,TRBJ1-1,TRBV6-2/TRBV6-3,NA,CASSFARGGSGSTEAFF,TGTGCCAGCAGTTTTGCTAGGGGGGGGAGCGGGAGCACTGAAGCTTTCTTT
NA,TRBJ2-2,TRBV7-2,NA,CASSFGVVPGELFF,TGTGCCAGCAGCTTCGGGGTAGTGCCCGGGGAGCTGTTTTTT
NA,TRBJ1-5,TRBV7-2,NA,CASSLRESGNQPQHF,TGTGCCAGCAGCTTAAGGGAATCGGGAAATCAGCCCCAGCATTTT
NA,TRBJ1-6,TRBV11-2,TRBD1,CASSLGQGIINSPLHF,TGTGCCAGCAGCTTGGGACAGGGGATTATAAATTCACCCCTCCACTTT
NA,TRBJ2-7,TRBV18,TRBD2,CASSPLPTSGRDSYEQYF,TGTGCCAGCTCACCACTACCGACTAGCGGGAGGGATTCCTACGAGCAGTACTTC
NA,TRBJ1-6,TRBV3-1/TRBV3-2,NA,CASSQSGVLGSPLHF,TGTGCCAGCAGCCAATCCGGGGTGTTGGGTTCACCCCTCCACTTT
NA,TRBJ1-1,TRBV6-1,NA,CASSEYGGAEAFF,TGTGCCAGCAGTGAATATGGCGGGGCTGAAGCTTTCTTT
NA,TRBJ1-3,TRBV30,TRBD1,CAWLGQGSSGNTIYF,TGTGCCTGGCTGGGACAGGGAAGCTCTGGAAACACCATATATTTT
NA,TRBJ2-5,TRBV27,TRBD2,CASSPGGGPKTQYF,TGTGCCAGCAGCCCCGGGGGAGGGCCGAAGACCCAGTACTTC
NA,TRBJ2-3,TRBV4-3,TRBD2,CASSQDARLAGLTDTQYF,TGCGCCAGCAGCCAAGACGCCCGACTAGCGGGGTTAACAGATACGCAGTATTTT